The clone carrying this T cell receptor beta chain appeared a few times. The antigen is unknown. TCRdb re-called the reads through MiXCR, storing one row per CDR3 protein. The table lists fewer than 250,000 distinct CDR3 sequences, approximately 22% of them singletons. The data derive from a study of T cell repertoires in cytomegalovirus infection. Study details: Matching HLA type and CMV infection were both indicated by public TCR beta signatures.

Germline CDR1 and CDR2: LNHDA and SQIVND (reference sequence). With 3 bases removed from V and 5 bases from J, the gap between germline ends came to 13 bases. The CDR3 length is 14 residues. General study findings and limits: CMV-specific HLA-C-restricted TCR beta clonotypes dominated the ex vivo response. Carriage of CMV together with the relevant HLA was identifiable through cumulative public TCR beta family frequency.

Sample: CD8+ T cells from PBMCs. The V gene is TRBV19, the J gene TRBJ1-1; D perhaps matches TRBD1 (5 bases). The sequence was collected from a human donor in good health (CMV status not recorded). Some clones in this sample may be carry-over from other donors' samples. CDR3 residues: CASSISGWGTEAFF. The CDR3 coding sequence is TGTGCCAGTAGTATCTCCGGATGGGGGACTGAAGCTTTCTTT. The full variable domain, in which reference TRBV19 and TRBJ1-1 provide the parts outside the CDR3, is DGGITQSPKYLFRKEGQNVTLSCEQNLNHDAMYWYRQDPGQGLRLIYYSQIVNDFQKGDIAEGYSVSREKKESFPLTVTSAQKNPTAFYLCASSISGWGTEAFFGQGTRLTVV.